This T cell receptor beta chain was captured in a study of T cells after yellow fever vaccination. Trimming took 8 bases from V and 6 from J, leaving 35 bases between them. The CDR3 length is 20 residues. Germline V gene lookup returns CDR1 SGHDT and CDR2 YYEEEE. TCRdb recomputed calls from the 5' RACE reads with MiXCR, one row per CDR3 protein. Of a few hundred thousand distinct CDR3 sequences listed, less than 7.5% are singletons. The chain is built from TRBV5-6 and TRBJ2-2; TRBD1 or TRBD2 may be the D gene (5 bases each). Sequences were derived from CD4+ T cells sorted from PBMCs, sampled on the day of the yellow fever booster vaccination. The TCR originated in a man aged 25 to 45 who received the YFV17D yellow fever vaccine. Written as DNA, the CDR3 is TGTGCCAGAAAGCCACAGGCCGCCGGCACGGTGAGGGAGTATTCCGGGGAGCTGTTTTTT. Translation gives CARKPQAAGTVREYSGELFF.